These 9 T cell receptor beta chains share one sample of origin, sequenced in a study of spatial heterogeneity in lung cancer. TCRdb re-derived calls from the 5' RACE reads in MiXCR, one entry per CDR3 protein. The sample shows fewer than 20,000 distinct CDR3 sequences, over 20% of them seen only once. The time point was: sample taken at primary tumor resection. Unsorted tumor, nontumor lung tissue or cryopreserved PBMC supplied the whole RNA. The sample in question was PBMCs, obtained at surgery. All receptors come from a female donor with early-stage non-small cell lung cancer.

The rearrangement joins TRBV7-9 to TRBJ1-6; 8 bases match TRBD1. The CDR3 has 14 amino acids. The V gene's germline CDR1 is SEHNR and CDR2 FQNEAQ (reference sequence). V was pared by 2 bases and J by 9 bases, with 3 bases of the junction left unmatched. In DNA, the CDR3 is TGTGCCAGCAGCTTATACGACAGGGGTTCACCCCTCCACTTT. The encoded protein is CASSLYDRGSPLHF. Looking up the rest from reference TRBV7-9 and TRBJ1-6 gives the full variable domain: DTGVSQNPRHKITKRGQNVTFRCDPISEHNRLYWYRQTLGQGPEFLTYFQNEAQLEKSRLLSDRFSAERPKGSFSTLEIQRTEQGDSAMYLCASSLYDRGSPLHFGNGTRLTVT.

The chain links TRBV20-1 to TRBJ1-3; tentative D call: TRBD1 (6 bases). CDR3 size: 14 residues. V was pared by 3 bases and J by 0 bases, with 9 bases between. Germline CDR1 DFQATT, CDR2 SNEGSKA (reference sequence). This CDR3 is CSARGADSGNTIYF. CDR3 bases: TGCAGTGCTAGGGGGGCCGACTCTGGAAACACCATATATTTT.

V and J are TRBV29-1 and TRBJ1-1; 8 nucleotides match TRBD1. Germline V gene lookup returns CDR1 SQVTM and CDR2 ANQGSEA. V trimming: 6 bases; J trimming: 1 base; junction bases outside the gene matches: 7. The CDR3 has 14 amino acids. CDR3 DNA: TGCAGCGTAGACAGACAGGGGCGGAACACTGAAGCTTTCTTT. It specifies CSVDRQGRNTEAFF.

The chain uses TRBV20-1 and TRBJ1-2, with no clear D. The CDR3 sequence is 12 residues long. CDR1 and CDR2 (germline): DFQATT, SNEGSKA (reference sequence). V was cut by 0 bases and J by 5 bases, with 7 bases left in between. The CDR3 bases are TGCAGTGCTAGAGATCCAGATTATGGCTACACCTTC. It codes for CSARDPDYGYTF.

The sample holds many counts of this clonotype. The V gene is TRBV20-1, the J gene TRBJ2-2; 8 bases line up with TRBD2. V lost 3 bases to trimming and J lost 0 bases; unmatched junction nucleotides: 0. Germline lookup yields CDR1 DFQATT and CDR2 SNEGSKA (reference sequence). CDR3 length equals 14 residues. In DNA form, the CDR3 reads TGCAGTGCTAGGACTAGCGCGAACACCGGGGAGCTGTTTTTT. This sequence encodes CSARTSANTGELFF.

This clonotype was seen at least ten times. The chain is built from TRBV27 and TRBJ2-5, with 8 bases identical to TRBD2. There are 16 residues in the CDR3. Unmatched junction bases numbered 6, after V lost 0 bases and J lost 3 bases. Germline lookup yields CDR1 MNHEY and CDR2 SMNVEV (reference sequence). This CDR3 reads CASSLSSGRGKETQYF. The CDR3 bases are TGTGCCAGCAGTTTATCGAGCGGGAGAGGTAAAGAGACCCAGTACTTC.

This clonotype was observed at least ten times. The gene calls are TRBV7-9 and TRBJ2-3; 7 bases agree with TRBD2. This CDR3 spans 15 amino acids. Germline CDR1 SEHNR, CDR2 FQNEAQ (reference sequence). V shed 5 bases and J 1 base; nucleotides not matched to a gene: 6. Here the CDR3 reads CASSPGLVGTDTQYF. The CDR3 region has the DNA TGTGCCAGCAGCCCAGGACTAGTTGGCACAGATACGCAGTATTTT.

Relative to its sample, this clonotype is medium-sized. This rearrangement joins TRBV5-1 to TRBJ2-3; 9 bases match TRBD2. The germline gives CDR1 SGHRS, CDR2 YFSETQ. This CDR3 has 15 residues. V shed 1 base and J 3 bases; nucleotides not matched to a gene: 3. Here the CDR3 DNA reads TGCGCCAGCAGCTTGCTAGCGGGAAAGACAGATACGCAGTATTTT. This gives the protein CASSLLAGKTDTQYF.

In its sample, this clonotype was seen many times. The chain links TRBV5-1 to TRBJ2-5; no clear D gene. Germline CDR1 is SGHRS and CDR2 is YFSETQ. The germline V and J ends were trimmed by 0 bases and 1 base, with 4 bases remaining between them. This CDR3 comprises 13 residues. The CDR3 here is CASSLGTQETQYF. The CDR3 DNA sequence: TGCGCCAGCAGCTTGGGGACCCAAGAGACCCAGTACTTC.